Given below is one T cell receptor (beta chain) in context. Original processing methods: Scientists estimated how many nucleated cells there were by amplifying reference gene primers. Repertoires were generated with immunoSEQ multiplex PCR, while TCRdb's copy carries only in-frame clones and drops some. V, J and clone size were drawn from that table, and D and trimming were deduced from the DNA. This sample yields 150,000 to 200,000 clones, of which about 76% are seen a single time; less than 7% belongs to the top ten. This entry is derived from a study of blood T cell repertoires in COVID-19. Study context: Specimens from acute and convalescent COVID-19 originated in the United States, Italy and Spain. Sources were T cells, B-cell-depleted T cells, or PBMCs; the material itself was cDNA or gDNA.

The CDR3 is 14 amino acids. V was trimmed by 6 bases and J by 2 bases, leaving 14 bases between them. The germline gives CDR1 SQVTM, CDR2 ANQGSEA. Seattle enrolled patients during active infection and tracked them longitudinally. The gene calls are TRBV29-1 and TRBJ1-5, with D perhaps TRBD1 (6 bases). Sequenced sample: peripheral blood. The receptor's source is a woman aged 40-49 years with COVID-19, enrolled during active disease. The CDR3 nucleotides are TGCAGCGTGGGTGGTGGACAGCGCAATCAGCCCCAGCATTTT. It codes for CSVGGGQRNQPQHF.